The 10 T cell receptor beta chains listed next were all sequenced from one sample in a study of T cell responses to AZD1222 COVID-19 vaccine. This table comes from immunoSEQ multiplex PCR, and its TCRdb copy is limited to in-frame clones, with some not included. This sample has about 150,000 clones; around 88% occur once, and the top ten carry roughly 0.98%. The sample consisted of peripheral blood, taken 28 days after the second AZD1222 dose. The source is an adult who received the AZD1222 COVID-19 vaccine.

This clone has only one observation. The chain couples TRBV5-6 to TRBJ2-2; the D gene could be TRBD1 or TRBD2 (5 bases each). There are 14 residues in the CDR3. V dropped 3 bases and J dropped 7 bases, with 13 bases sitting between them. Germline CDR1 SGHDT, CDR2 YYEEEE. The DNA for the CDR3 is TGTGCCAGCAGCTGGGGCGGGCGGAACGGGGAGCTGTTTTTT. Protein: CASSWGGRNGELFF.

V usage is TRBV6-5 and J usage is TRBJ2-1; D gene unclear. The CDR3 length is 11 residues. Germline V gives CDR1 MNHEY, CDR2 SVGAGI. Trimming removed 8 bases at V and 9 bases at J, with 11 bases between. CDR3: CASLHDGEQFF. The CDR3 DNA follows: TGTGCCAGCCTCCATGATGGTGAGCAGTTCTTC.

CDR3: CASSPSGDGSYGYTF. In DNA, the CDR3 is TGTGCCAGCTCACCCTCCGGGGATGGATCCTATGGCTACACCTTC. The chain has TRBV18 and TRBJ1-2; D is ambiguous. The germline CDR1 and CDR2 sequences are KGHSH and LQKENI. Between the trimmed V and J ends, which lost 3 bases and 4 bases, there was a span of 15 bases. CDR3 size: 15 residues. The whole variable domain, filled in from reference TRBV18 and TRBJ1-2, reads NAGVMQNPRHLVRRRGQEARLRCSPMKGHSHVYWYRQLPEEGLKFMVYLQKENIIDESGMPKERFSAEFPKEGPSILRIQQVVRGDSAAYFCASSPSGDGSYGYTFGSGTRLTVV.

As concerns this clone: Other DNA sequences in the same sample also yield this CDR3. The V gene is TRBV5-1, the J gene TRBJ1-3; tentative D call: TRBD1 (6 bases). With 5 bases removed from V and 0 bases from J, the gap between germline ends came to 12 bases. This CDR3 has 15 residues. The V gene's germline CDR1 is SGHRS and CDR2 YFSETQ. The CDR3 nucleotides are TGCGCCAGCAGTTCCGGACAGACCTCTGGAAACACCATATATTTT. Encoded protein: CASSSGQTSGNTIYF. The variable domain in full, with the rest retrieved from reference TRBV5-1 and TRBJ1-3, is KAGVTQTPRYLIKTRGQQVTLSCSPISGHRSVSWYQQTPGQGLQFLFEYFSETQRNKGNFPGRFSGRQFSNSRSEMNVSTLELGDSALYLCASSSGQTSGNTIYFGEGSWLTVV.

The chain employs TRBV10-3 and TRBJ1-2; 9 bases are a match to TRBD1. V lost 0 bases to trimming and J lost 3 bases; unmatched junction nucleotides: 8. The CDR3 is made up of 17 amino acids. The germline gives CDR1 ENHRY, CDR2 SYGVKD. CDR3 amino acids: CAISESRTGVDDYGYTF. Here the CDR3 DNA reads TGTGCCATCAGTGAGTCACGGACAGGGGTTGACGACTATGGCTACACCTTC.

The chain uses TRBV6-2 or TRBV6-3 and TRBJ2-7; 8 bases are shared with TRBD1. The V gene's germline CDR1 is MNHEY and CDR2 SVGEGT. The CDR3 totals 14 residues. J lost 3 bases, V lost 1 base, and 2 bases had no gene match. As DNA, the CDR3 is TGTGCCAGCAGTTACTATACAGGGGGCTACGAGCAGTACTTC. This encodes CASSYYTGGYEQYF.

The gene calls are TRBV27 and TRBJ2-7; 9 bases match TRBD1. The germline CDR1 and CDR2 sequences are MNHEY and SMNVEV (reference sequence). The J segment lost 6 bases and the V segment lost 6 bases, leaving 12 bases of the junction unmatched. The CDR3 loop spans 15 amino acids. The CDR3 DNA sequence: TGTGCCAGCAGCCACAGGGGGCGCGTATCTGGCGAGCAGTACTTC. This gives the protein CASSHRGRVSGEQYF.

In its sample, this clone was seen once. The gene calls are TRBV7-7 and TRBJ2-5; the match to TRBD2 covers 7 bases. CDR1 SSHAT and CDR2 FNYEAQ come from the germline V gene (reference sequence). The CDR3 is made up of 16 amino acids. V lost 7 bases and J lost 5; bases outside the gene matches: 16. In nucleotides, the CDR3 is TGTGCCAGCACAAAATCTCACGGGGGAGGGCGGGAGACCCAGTACTTC. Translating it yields CASTKSHGGGRETQYF. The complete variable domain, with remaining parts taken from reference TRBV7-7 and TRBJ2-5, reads GAGVSQSPRYKVTKRGQDVTLRCDPISSHATLYWYQQALGQGPEFLTYFNYEAQPDKSGLPSDRFSAERPEGSISTLTIQRTEQRDSAMYRCASTKSHGGGRETQYFGPGTRLLVL.

The CDR3 DNA reads as TGTGCCAGCTCACCGGGGAGGGAGTGGACTGAAGCTTTCTTT. This translates into CASSPGREWTEAFF. The chain couples TRBV18 to TRBJ1-1; D gene uncertain. CDR1 is KGHSH and CDR2 is LQKENI in the germline V gene. The CDR3 length is 14 residues. The V end was cut by 3 bases, the J end by 5 bases, with 13 bases between.

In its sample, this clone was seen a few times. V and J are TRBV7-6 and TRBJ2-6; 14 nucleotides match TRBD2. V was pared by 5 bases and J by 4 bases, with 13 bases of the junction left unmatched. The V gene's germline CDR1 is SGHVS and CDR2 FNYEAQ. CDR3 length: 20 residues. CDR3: CASSQGLAGAPESGANVLTF. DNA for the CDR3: TGTGCCAGCAGCCAGGGACTAGCGGGGGCGCCCGAGTCCGGGGCCAACGTCCTGACTTTC.